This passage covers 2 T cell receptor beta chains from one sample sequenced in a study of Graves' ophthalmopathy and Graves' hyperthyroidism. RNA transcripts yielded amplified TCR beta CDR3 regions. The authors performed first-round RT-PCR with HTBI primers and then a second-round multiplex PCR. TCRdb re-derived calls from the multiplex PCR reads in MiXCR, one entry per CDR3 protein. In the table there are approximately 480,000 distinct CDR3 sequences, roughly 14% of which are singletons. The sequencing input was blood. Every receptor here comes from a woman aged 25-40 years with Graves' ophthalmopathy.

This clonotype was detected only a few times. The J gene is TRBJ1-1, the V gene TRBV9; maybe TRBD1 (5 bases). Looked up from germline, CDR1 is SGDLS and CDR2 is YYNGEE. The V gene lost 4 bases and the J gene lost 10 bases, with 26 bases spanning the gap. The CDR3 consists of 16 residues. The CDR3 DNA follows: TGTGCCAGCAGCCCGGAAACCCGCGGGGGTTGGCATGGAGCTTTCTTT. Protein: CASSPETRGGWHGAFF.

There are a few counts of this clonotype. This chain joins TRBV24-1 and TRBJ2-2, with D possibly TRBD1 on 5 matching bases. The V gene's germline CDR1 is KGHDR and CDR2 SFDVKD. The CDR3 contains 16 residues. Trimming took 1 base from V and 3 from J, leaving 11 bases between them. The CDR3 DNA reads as TGTGCCACCAGTGATTTCCCCCCAGGGTACACCGGGGAGCTGTTTTTT. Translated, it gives CATSDFPPGYTGELFF.